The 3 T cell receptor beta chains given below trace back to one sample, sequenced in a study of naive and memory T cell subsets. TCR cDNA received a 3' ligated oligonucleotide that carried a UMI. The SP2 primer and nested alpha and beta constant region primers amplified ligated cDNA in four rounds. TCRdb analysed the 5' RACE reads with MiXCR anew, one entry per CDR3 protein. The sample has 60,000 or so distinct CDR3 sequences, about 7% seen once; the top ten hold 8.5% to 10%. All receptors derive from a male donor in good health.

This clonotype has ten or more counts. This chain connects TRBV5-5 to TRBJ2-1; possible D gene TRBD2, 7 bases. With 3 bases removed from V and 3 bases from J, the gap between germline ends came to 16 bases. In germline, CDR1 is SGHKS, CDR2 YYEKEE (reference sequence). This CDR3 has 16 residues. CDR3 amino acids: CASSWDRGAFYNEQFF. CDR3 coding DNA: TGTGCCAGCAGCTGGGACCGGGGGGCCTTCTACAATGAGCAGTTCTTC.

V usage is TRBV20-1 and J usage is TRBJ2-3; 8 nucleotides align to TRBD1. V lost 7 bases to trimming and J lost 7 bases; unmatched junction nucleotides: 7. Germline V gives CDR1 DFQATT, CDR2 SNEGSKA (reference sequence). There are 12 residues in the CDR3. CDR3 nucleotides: TGCAGTGGCACAGGGGGGAGGAATACGCAGTATTTT. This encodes CSGTGGRNTQYF.

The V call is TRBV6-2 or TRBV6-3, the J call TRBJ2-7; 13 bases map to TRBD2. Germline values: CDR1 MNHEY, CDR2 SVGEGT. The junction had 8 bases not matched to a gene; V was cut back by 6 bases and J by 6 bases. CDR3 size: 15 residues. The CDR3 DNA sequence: TGTGCCAGCAGCTCCGGACTAGCGGGAGCATCCGAGCAGTACTTC. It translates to CASSSGLAGASEQYF.